Listed below are T cell receptor beta chains from one sample, sequenced in a study of molecular identifiers for immune sequencing clone quantification. TCRdb used MiXCR to reprocess the PCR reads, holding one entry per CDR3 protein. The sample carries 60,000 to 75,000 distinct CDR3 sequences, approximately 18% recorded once. Sequenced sample: naive CD8+ T cells from blood, with Jurkat cell RNA spiked in. The receptors were gathered from a human donor in good health. Some libraries in this study had Jurkat cell RNA spiked in. CDR3s include the opening cysteine and the closing phenylalanine or tryptophan. D genes are given only for firm matches. Where a row states a size, it is once, few, many or the class of an expanded clone; other rows omit it.

J,D,size,V,length,CDR3,DNA
TRBJ2-7,TRBD1,many,TRBV20-1,15,CSVRAQQTGVYEQYF,TGCAGTGTGAGGGCCCAACAGACAGGGGTTTACGAGCAGTACTTC
TRBJ2-1,.,.,TRBV20-1,18,CSARDLVASGSSYNEPFF,.
TRBJ2-1,TRBD1,many,TRBV6-5,15,CASSYSGQGLDEQFF,TGTGCCAGCAGTTATTCGGGACAGGGCCTCGATGAGCAGTTCTTC
TRBJ2-7,.,many,TRBV27,13,CASRPIQSYEQYF,TGTGCCAGCCGTCCAATTCAATCCTACGAGCAGTACTTC
TRBJ1-2,.,few,TRBV12-5,15,CASGLDSRTDYGYTF,TGTGCTAGTGGTTTGGACTCCAGGACAGACTATGGCTACACCTTC
TRBJ2-1,TRBD2,few,TRBV12-3/TRBV12-4,21,CASNSGVTSGSVEGSYSEQFF,TGTGCCAGCAACTCAGGGGTGACTAGCGGGAGTGTGGAGGGCTCCTACAGTGAGCAGTTCTTC
TRBJ1-5,.,few,TRBV27,13,CASSFFKHQPQHF,TGTGCCAGCAGTTTTTTTAAACATCAGCCCCAGCATTTT
TRBJ2-5,.,many,TRBV6-2/TRBV6-3,12,CASSYSQETQYF,TGTGCCAGCAGTTATTCACAAGAGACCCAGTACTTC
TRBJ2-7,TRBD1,.,TRBV12-5,15,CASGWGQGRMYEQYF,TGTGCTAGTGGTTGGGGACAGGGGAGGATGTACGAGCAGTACTTC
TRBJ2-1,TRBD2,many,TRBV27,17,CASSTRYSGRGAKGQFF,TGTGCCAGCAGCACCCGGTATAGCGGGAGGGGGGCCAAAGGGCAGTTCTTC
TRBJ2-3,TRBD2,many,TRBV11-2,16,CASSSLAGKGADTQYF,TGTGCCAGCAGCTCCTTAGCGGGAAAGGGGGCAGATACGCAGTATTTT
TRBJ1-2,.,few,TRBV12-5,11,CASGTVFGYTF,TGTGCTAGTGGTACCGTTTTTGGCTACACCTTC
TRBJ1-1,.,.,TRBV5-3,14,CASSLARKGTEASF,TGTGCCAGCAGCCTGGCTCGGAAGGGCACTGAAGCTTCCTTT
TRBJ2-5,TRBD2,many,TRBV12-3/TRBV12-4,16,CASSLELAGSLRAQYF,TGTGCCAGCAGTTTAGAGCTAGCGGGAAGCCTAAGGGCCCAGTACTTC
TRBJ1-5,.,many,TRBV6-2/TRBV6-3,17,CASSYSLAVNSNQPQHF,TGTGCCAGCAGTTACTCCTTGGCAGTAAATAGCAATCAGCCCCAGCATTTT
TRBJ1-2,.,.,TRBV5-5,12,CASSQGGYGYTF,TGTGCCAGCAGCCAAGGGGGGTATGGCTACACCTTC
TRBJ2-1,TRBD1,few,TRBV27,12,CASGTDYNEQFF,TGTGCCAGCGGGACAGATTACAATGAGCAGTTCTTC
TRBJ2-1,.,.,TRBV7-2,18,CASSLVEREIFTYNEQFF,TGTGCCAGCAGCTTAGTGGAACGGGAGATCTTTACCTACAATGAGCAGTTCTTC
TRBJ2-7,TRBD1,many,TRBV19,13,CASSIRDSYEQYF,TGTGCCAGTAGTATCCGGGACAGTTACGAGCAGTACTTC
TRBJ2-3,.,many,TRBV5-5,14,CASSLELPTDTQYF,TGTGCCAGCAGCTTGGAGCTTCCCACAGATACGCAGTATTTT
TRBJ2-3,TRBD2,many,TRBV3-1,17,CASSQPGLAGFTDTQYF,TGTGCCAGCAGCCAACCCGGACTAGCGGGATTCACAGATACGCAGTATTTT
TRBJ2-1,TRBD2,many,TRBV10-3,18,CAISESGLAASSYNEQFF,TGTGCCATCAGTGAGTCCGGCCTAGCGGCGAGCTCCTACAATGAGCAGTTCTTC
TRBJ1-2,TRBD1,few,TRBV24-1,14,CATSDQGADYGYTF,TGTGCCACCAGTGACCAGGGGGCCGACTATGGCTACACCTTC
TRBJ2-7,.,many,TRBV10-3,12,CAISQRGDEQYF,TGTGCCATCAGTCAGAGGGGGGACGAGCAGTACTTC
TRBJ2-2,.,.,TRBV19,15,CASLEGRADTGELFF,TGTGCCAGTCTTGAGGGCCGGGCCGACACCGGGGAGCTGTTTTTT
TRBJ1-5,.,many,TRBV6-5,17,CASRPSPLPKGDQPQHF,TGTGCCAGCAGGCCCAGCCCCCTCCCTAAGGGGGATCAGCCCCAGCATTTT
TRBJ1-4,.,few,TRBV27,17,CASSLVRVEETNEKLFF,TGTGCCAGCAGTTTGGTCAGGGTGGAGGAAACTAATGAAAAACTGTTTTTT
TRBJ2-7,.,many,TRBV19,13,CASSRRASYEQYF,TGTGCCAGTAGTCGCAGGGCATCCTACGAGCAGTACTTC
TRBJ2-1,.,many,TRBV27,13,CASSLSAVSEQFF,TGTGCCAGCAGTTTATCCGCAGTAAGTGAGCAGTTCTTC
TRBJ2-3,.,many,TRBV7-8,17,CASSLAGQTRRTDTQYF,TGTGCCAGCAGCTTAGCGGGACAAACGAGGCGCACAGATACGCAGTATTTT
TRBJ2-3,.,medium-sized,TRBV13,12,CASSLGSDTQYF,TGTGCCAGCAGCTTGGGGTCAGATACGCAGTATTTT
TRBJ1-4,.,many,TRBV7-9,16,CASSRPDGREAEKLFF,TGTGCCAGCAGCCGACCGGATGGCAGGGAAGCCGAAAAACTGTTTTTT
TRBJ2-1,TRBD2,.,TRBV24-1,15,CATSEAAGALDEQFF,TGTGCCACCAGTGAGGCAGCGGGAGCGCTAGATGAGCAGTTCTTC
TRBJ2-7,TRBD2,few,TRBV4-2,15,CASSQVTSESYEQYF,TGTGCCAGCAGCCAAGTGACTAGCGAATCCTACGAGCAGTACTTC
TRBJ1-1,.,many,TRBV27,15,CASSLKQGYYTEAFF,TGTGCCAGCAGTTTAAAACAGGGCTATTACACTGAAGCTTTCTTT
TRBJ2-5,TRBD2,many,TRBV7-9,21,CASSSPSRKTSLPSDQETQYF,TGTGCCAGCAGCTCACCCTCCCGTAAGACTAGCCTACCCAGCGACCAAGAGACCCAGTACTTC
TRBJ1-1,.,once,TRBV7-9,16,CASIKRADYSNTEAFF,TGTGCCAGCATTAAAAGGGCAGACTACTCAAACACTGAAGCTTTCTTT
TRBJ2-3,TRBD2,few,TRBV4-1,17,CASSQDGSAGVTDTQYF,TGCGCCAGCAGCCAAGATGGGTCGGCGGGAGTGACAGATACGCAGTATTTT
TRBJ2-3,TRBD2,many,TRBV7-2,15,CASTPTSGSTDTQYF,TGTGCCAGCACCCCGACTAGCGGGTCGACAGATACGCAGTATTTT
TRBJ1-1,.,.,TRBV7-2,14,CASSLWSMNTEAFF,TGTGCCAGCAGCTTATGGAGCATGAACACTGAAGCTTTCTTT
TRBJ2-2,.,many,TRBV29-1,13,CSVEKQNTGELFF,TGCAGCGTTGAAAAACAGAACACCGGGGAGCTGTTTTTT